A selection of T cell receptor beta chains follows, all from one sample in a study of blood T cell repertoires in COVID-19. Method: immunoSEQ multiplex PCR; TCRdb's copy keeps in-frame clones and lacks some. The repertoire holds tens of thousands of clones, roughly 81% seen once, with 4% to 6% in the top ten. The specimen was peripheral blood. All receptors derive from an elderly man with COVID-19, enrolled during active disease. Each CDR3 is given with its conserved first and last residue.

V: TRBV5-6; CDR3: CASSGRTGSYEQYF
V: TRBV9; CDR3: CASSVSGDTQYF
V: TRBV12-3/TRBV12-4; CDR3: CASSLTSVKTQYF
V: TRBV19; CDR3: CASSTGTGNYGYTF
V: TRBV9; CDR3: CASSVALVTSGSLGYNEQFF
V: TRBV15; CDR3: CATSRATGGQTEAFF
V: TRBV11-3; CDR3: CASSLGGPSGTDTQYF
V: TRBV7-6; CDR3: CASSSRGTLSGNTIYF
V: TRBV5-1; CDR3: CASSFTGTGWNEQYF
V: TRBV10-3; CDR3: CAIANRGMDNEQFF
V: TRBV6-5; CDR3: CATRRGGPLDTEAFF
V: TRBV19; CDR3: CASSIAQNNEQFF
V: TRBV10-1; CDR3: CASSASRDRGRDEQFF
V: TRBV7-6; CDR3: CASSLARQGTYEQYF
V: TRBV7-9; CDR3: CASSLSGEETQYF
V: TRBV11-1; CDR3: CAKELGMTGELFF
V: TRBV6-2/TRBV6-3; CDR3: CASSLAPTGSEAFF
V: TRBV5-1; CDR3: CASSLATGGNTEAFF
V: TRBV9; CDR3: CASSARDSRDEQFF
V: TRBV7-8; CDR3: CASSSGRNSPLHF
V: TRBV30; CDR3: CAWREWWNTEAFF
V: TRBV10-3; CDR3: CAISEISGTGDTEAFF
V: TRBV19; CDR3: CASSLGQTNSPLHF
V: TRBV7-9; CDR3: CASSLKSGTGDYGYTF
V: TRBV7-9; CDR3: CASSLAPQGPTDTQYF
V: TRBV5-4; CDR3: CASSLDRAHSYEQYF